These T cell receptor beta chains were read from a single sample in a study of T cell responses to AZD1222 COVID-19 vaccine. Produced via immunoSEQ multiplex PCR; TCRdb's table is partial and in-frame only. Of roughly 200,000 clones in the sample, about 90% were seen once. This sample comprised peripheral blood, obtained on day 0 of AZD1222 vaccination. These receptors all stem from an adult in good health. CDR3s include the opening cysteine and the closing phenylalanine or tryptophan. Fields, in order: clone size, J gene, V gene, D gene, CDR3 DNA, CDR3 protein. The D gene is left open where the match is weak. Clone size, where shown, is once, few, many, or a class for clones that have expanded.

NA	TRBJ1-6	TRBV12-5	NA	TGTGCTAGTGGTTTGTCAGGTTCACCCCTCCACTTT	CASGLSGSPLHF
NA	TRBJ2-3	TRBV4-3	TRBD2	TGCGCCAGCAGCCAAGTCCTCGGACTAGCGCCACCATACAATACGCAGTATTTT	CASSQVLGLAPPYNTQYF
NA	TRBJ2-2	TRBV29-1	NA	TGCAGCGTTGAAGGGAGGAGAGCAGCCTCAGGAATACCAAACACCGGGGAGCTGTTTTTT	CSVEGRRAASGIPNTGELFF
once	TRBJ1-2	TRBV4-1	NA	TGCGCCAGCAGCCAAGTTGGAGTGCCGCGGACCTATGGCTACACCTTC	CASSQVGVPRTYGYTF
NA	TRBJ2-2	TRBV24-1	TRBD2	TGTGCCACCAGTGAGGGACTAGCGGGGAAGGAGCTGTTTTTT	CATSEGLAGKELFF
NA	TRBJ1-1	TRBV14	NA	TGTGCCAGCAGCCAAGGGGTTAGGACTGAAGCTTTCTTT	CASSQGVRTEAFF
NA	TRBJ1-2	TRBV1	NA	TGCACCAGCAGCCAAGATAACCTTAGGGTGAACTATGGCTACACCTTC	CTSSQDNLRVNYGYTF
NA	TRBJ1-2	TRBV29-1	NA	TGCAGCGTTGCAACGGGGGCGGGGAACTATGGCTACACCTTC	CSVATGAGNYGYTF
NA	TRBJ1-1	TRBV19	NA	TGTGCCAGTAGGGGACCGGGGTGGAACACTGAAGCTTTCTTT	CASRGPGWNTEAFF
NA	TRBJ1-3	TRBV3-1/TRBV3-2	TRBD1	TGTGCCAGCAGCCAGGACAGGGTCTCTGGAAACACCATATATTTT	CASSQDRVSGNTIYF
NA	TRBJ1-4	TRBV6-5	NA	TGTGCCAGCCACACGGGGCTAGGGGATGAAAAACTGTTTTTT	CASHTGLGDEKLFF
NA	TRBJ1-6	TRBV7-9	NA	TGTGCCAGCAGCTTAGTGGGGACAAAGGGCTATAATTCACCCCTCCACTTT	CASSLVGTKGYNSPLHF
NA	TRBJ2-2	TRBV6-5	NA	TGTGCCAGCAGTTACTCTCGGGGAGGGGAGCTGTTTTTT	CASSYSRGGELFF
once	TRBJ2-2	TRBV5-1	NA	TGCGCCAGCAGCTTGCTTCTATCCCCCCGGGACGGGGAGCTGTTTTTT	CASSLLLSPRDGELFF
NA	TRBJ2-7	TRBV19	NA	TGTGCCAGTAGTAGTAACTCCTACGAGCAGTACTTC	CASSSNSYEQYF
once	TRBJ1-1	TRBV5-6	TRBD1	TGTGCCAGCACTGCCCTGACAGGGGGCTCTGGGATGAACACTGAAGCTTTCTTT	CASTALTGGSGMNTEAFF
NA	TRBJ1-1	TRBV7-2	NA	TGTGCCAGCAGCTTACGTTCGGACCCGAACACTGAAGCTTTCTTT	CASSLRSDPNTEAFF
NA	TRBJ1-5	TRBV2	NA	TGTGCCAGCAGTTCCCAGGACAGAATCTATCAGCCCCAGCATTTT	CASSSQDRIYQPQHF
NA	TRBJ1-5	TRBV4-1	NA	TGCGCCAGCAGCCAAGAGTCAGGGGGCAATCAGCCCCAGCATTTT	CASSQESGGNQPQHF
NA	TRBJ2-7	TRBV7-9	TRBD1	TGTGCCAGCAAAGGGACAGGGTCCTACGAGCAGTACTTC	CASKGTGSYEQYF
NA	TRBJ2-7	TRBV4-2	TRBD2	TGTGCCAGCAGCCAAGAGGCTCGGGGGGGCGAGCAGTACTTC	CASSQEARGGEQYF
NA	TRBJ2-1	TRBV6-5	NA	TGTGCCACCCACCCTCCTAGCTGCGCTGAGTTCTTC	CATHPPSCAEFF
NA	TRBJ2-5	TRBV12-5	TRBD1	TGTGCTAGTGGTCCGGGACAGGGCCACCAAGAGACCCAGTACTTC	CASGPGQGHQETQYF
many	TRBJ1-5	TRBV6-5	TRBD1	TGTGCCAGCTCCGCCCGACAGGGGGGAAGCCAGCCCCAGCATTTT	CASSARQGGSQPQHF
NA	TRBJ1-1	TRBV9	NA	TGTGCCAGCAGCCCGCGAGCGGGGAGCACTGAAGCTTTCTTT	CASSPRAGSTEAFF
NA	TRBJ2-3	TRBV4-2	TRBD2	TGTGCCAGCAGCCCTTATGGCGGGGGGGCCGCAGATACGCAGTATTTT	CASSPYGGGAADTQYF